This TCR beta chain was sequenced during a study of graft-versus-host responses after intestinal transplantation (dated by TCRdb to the early 2020s). Regarding the complete study: The transplants that recipients received were multivisceral, liver-intestinal, or isolated intestinal. Every recipient was given anti-thymocyte globulin induction, followed by approximately three years of maintenance tacrolimus and steroids. Graft-versus-host and host-versus-graft alloreactive T cell clones were tracked in the graft, circulation and bone marrow after intestinal transplantation using bulk TCR-beta CDR3 sequencing. To identify alloreactive clones, pre-transplant mixed lymphocyte reaction products were sequenced and then compared with unstimulated pre-transplant donor and recipient T cells. The cohort enrolled under 25 intestinal transplant recipients including one retransplant, and 3 patients lacking pretransplant specimens were excluded. Donor T cell macrochimerism was defined as a peak of at least 4% donor T cells among recipient peripheral blood mononuclear cells. Rather than going through the commercial service, samples from a few later patients were sequenced in-house on an Illumina MiSeq and processed with MiXCR. The research as a whole found: Conclusions were limited by the relatively low number and heterogeneity of intestinal transplant patients. High GvH to HvG T cell clonal ratios were observed in the allografts of patients with donor T cell macrochimerism. GvH clones were found in recipient bone marrow, and some of the GvH clones appeared earlier in ileal mucosa or blood, which is consistent with an intestinal mucosal origin. Early after transplant, declines in HvG clones were associated with peak levels of circulating GvH clones.

Intraepithelial and lamina propria lymphocytes were isolated from graft specimens using dithiothreitol, EDTA incubations and collagenase D digestion. Bulk TCR-beta sequencing was performed on serial intestinal graft biopsy specimens collected as late as 600 days after transplant. Comments on this clone: Its antigen specificity is not known. Base qualities are not at hand, and no much larger clone is one base apart.

Libraries were made using the immunoSEQ multiplex PCR assay. For most patients, genomic DNA was subjected to high-throughput TCR-beta CDR3 sequencing by Adaptive Biotechnologies. The paper's processing steps were these. Adaptive's ImmunoSEQ software supplied the TCR sequencing data for 15 to 20 patients, while MiXCR and VDJtools were used to process a few other patients. CDR3 nucleotide sequences shared by donor and recipient were removed because the origin of these sequences could not be assigned. To be classed as alloreactive, a clone needed at least 2-fold expansion over unstimulated cells and a minimum CFSE-low frequency of 0.002% (template counts) or 0.001% (read counts). Clones were considered mappable if detected in sequenced pre-transplant spleen, lymph node, or MLR CFSE-low populations of the donor or recipient. Cumulative frequency of alloreactive clones was calculated as a percentage of all sequences weighted by copy number. The immuneACCESS repertoire file appears here via TCRdb, limited to in-frame rearrangements. These files lack a portion of the clones; in checked studies, under half of the deficit traces to unresolved V genes, and the cause of the others is not known. Clone size and V and J calls were adopted from that table, with D and trimming inferred from the DNA. Present in this sample are 13,000 to 15,000 clones, around two thirds of which were seen just once. Clones ranked in the top ten supply more than 7% of the sample.

Reading from cysteine to phenylalanine, the CDR3 counts 15 amino acids. This entry keeps only the CDR3 DNA: 45 bases, framed from base 1. Trimming removed 0 bases from V and 8 bases from J, leaving 14 bases between the germline ends. CDR1 and CDR2 were assigned from the germline V gene (reference sequence) as SEHNR and FQNEAQ. The sequence derives from a human patient who received an intestinal transplant, so some T cells may come from the graft donor. The V and J genes are TRBV7-9 and TRBJ2-1, with TRBD1 tentatively as D gene (6 bases match). This material consisted of ileum tissue, taken 16 days after intestinal transplant. The sequenced DNA is TGTGCCAGCAGCTTAGCGCCAACAGGGTTGGATGAGCAGTTCTTC. This yields the protein CASSLAPTGLDEQFF.